The table lists the clone carrying this T cell receptor (beta chain) with a count of one. Its specificity is not known. This entry belongs to a study of cytomegalovirus exposure and HLA in healthy donors. Study-level points and caveats: According to the study, approximately 150 TCR beta chains were cytomegalovirus-associated. In a later analysis, TCR beta V- and J-gene trimming showed a link to a missense DCLRE1C variant.

PCR involved 60 Vbeta and 13 Jbeta primers. TCRdb keeps only in-frame clones here, not all; method: immunoSEQ multiplex PCR. The table lists some 110,000 clones, 50% to 75% of them singletons. This CDR3 contains 13 residues. Germline CDR1 SEHNR, CDR2 FQNEAQ (reference sequence). V lost 5 bases and J lost 3, with 11 bases in between. The source of this sequence is a woman aged 40 to 50 in good health and CMV-seropositive. Sequencing input: PBMCs. V usage is TRBV7-9 and J usage is TRBJ2-7; the D is unclear. The CDR3 DNA sequence: TGTGCCAGCAGCCATGCCTCGGGCTACGAGCAGTACTTC. As protein: CASSHASGYEQYF.